This T cell receptor beta chain was identified during a study of control samples from healthy donors and cancer patients. With V trimmed by 2 bases and J by 8 bases, 5 bases remained unmatched. The germline gives CDR1 SEHNR, CDR2 FQNEAQ (reference sequence). The CDR3 has 15 amino acids. Clones were sequenced by immunoSEQ multiplex PCR, and TCRdb holds only the in-frame ones, with some missing. The table lists tens of thousands of clones, roughly nine tenths of them singletons. Material: PBMCs. The chain couples TRBV7-9 to TRBJ1-6; 8 bases align to TRBD1. The source of this sequence is a man aged 50 to 59 with lung cancer. The CDR3 sequence: CASSLLTGADSPLHF. CDR3 nucleotides: TGTGCCAGCAGCTTATTGACAGGGGCGGATTCACCCCTCCACTTT.